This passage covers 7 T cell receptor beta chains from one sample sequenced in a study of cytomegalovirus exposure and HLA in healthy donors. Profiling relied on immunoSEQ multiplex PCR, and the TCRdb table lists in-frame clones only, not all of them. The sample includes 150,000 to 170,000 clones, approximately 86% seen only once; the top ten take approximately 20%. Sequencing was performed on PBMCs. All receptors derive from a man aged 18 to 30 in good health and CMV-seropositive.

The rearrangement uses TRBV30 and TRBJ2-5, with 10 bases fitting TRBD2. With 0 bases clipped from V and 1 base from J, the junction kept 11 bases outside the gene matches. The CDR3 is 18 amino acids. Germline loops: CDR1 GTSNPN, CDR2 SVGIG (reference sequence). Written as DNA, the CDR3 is TGTGCCTGGAGTGTACTTCTCCCGGGACTAGCGTCCCAAGAGACCCAGTACTTC. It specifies CAWSVLLPGLASQETQYF.

CDR3: CAWRGRNQPQHF. The CDR3 region has the DNA TGTGCCTGGAGGGGGCGAAATCAGCCCCAGCATTTT. The V gene is TRBV30, the J gene TRBJ1-5; a weak D match, TRBD1 (5 bases). V lost 3 bases to trimming and J lost 4 bases, with 7 bases between them. Germline loops: CDR1 GTSNPN, CDR2 SVGIG (reference sequence). The CDR3 has 12 residues.

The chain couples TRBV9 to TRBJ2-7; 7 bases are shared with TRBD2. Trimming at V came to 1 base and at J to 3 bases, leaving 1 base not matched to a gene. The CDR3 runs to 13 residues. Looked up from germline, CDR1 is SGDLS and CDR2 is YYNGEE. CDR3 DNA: TGTGCCAGCAGCGTAACGGGGGGCTACGAGCAGTACTTC. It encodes CASSVTGGYEQYF.

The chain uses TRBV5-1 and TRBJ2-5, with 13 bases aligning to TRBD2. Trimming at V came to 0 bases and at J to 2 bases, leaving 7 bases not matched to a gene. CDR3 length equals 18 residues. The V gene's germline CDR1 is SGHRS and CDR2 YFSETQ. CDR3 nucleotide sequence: TGCGCCAGCAGCTTGGTGGGACTAGCGGGGAGGGGACAAGAGACCCAGTACTTC. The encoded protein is CASSLVGLAGRGQETQYF.

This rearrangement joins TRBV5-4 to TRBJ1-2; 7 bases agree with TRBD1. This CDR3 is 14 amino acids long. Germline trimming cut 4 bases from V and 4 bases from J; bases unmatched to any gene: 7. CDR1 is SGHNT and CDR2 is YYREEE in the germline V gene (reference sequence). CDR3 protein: CASSPPDRVYGYTF. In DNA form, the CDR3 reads TGTGCCAGCAGCCCCCCCGACAGGGTCTATGGCTACACCTTC.

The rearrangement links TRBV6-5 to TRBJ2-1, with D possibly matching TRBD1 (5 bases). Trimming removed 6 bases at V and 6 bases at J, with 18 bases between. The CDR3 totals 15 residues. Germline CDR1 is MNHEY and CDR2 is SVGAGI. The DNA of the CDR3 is TGTGCCAGCAGCGCCCGGCAGGGCATCCCCAATGAGCAGTTCTTC. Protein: CASSARQGIPNEQFF.

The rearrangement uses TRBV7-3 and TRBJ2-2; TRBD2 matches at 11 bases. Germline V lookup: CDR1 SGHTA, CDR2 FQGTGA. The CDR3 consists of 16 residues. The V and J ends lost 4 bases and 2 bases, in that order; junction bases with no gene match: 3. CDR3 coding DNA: TGTGCCAGCAGCTGGGGGACTAGCGGTAACACCGGGGAGCTGTTTTTT. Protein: CASSWGTSGNTGELFF.